The T cell receptor (beta chain) under discussion was sequenced for a study of T cells after yellow fever vaccination. Findings of the study overall: Subsequent booster samples again held most clones from primary vaccination (nearly 98% CD4, 85% to 90% CD8). Compared with primary, the secondary response was weaker and peaked at day 5, not 15.

Of note for this clonotype: What it recognizes is unknown.

One entry per CDR3 protein results from TCRdb running MiXCR on the 5' RACE reads. The sample includes roughly 340,000 distinct CDR3 sequences, around 4.1% of them seen just once. Sequenced here: PBMCs, sampled 5 days after the yellow fever booster vaccination. The receptor comes from a man aged 18 to 29 who received the YFV17D yellow fever vaccine.

The CDR3: CSAATLGTGANVLTF. DNA for the CDR3: TGCAGTGCCGCGACCTTAGGGACTGGGGCCAACGTCCTGACTTTC. The chain links TRBV20-1 to TRBJ2-6; no definite D call. The CDR3 contains 15 residues. Per the germline V gene, CDR1 is DFQATT and CDR2 is SNEGSKA (reference sequence). V dropped 6 bases and J dropped 2 bases, with 14 bases sitting between them.